This T cell receptor beta chain emerged from a study of shared clonotypes between healthy human individuals. Assay used: immunoSEQ multiplex PCR; TCRdb lists only in-frame clones, some missing. This sample yields roughly 2.5 million clones, of which just over 90% are seen a single time; roughly 0.13% belongs to the top ten. Germline V gives CDR1 SGHRS, CDR2 YFSETQ. The CDR3 is 16 amino acids. The trim removed 5 bases at V and 2 bases at J, leaving 11 bases unmatched. Sequencing input: naive CD4+ T cells sorted from blood. Described subset: CD45RA+ positively selected. The receptor's source is a man between 18 and 35 years old in good health. The V call is TRBV5-1, the J call TRBJ2-5; 8 positions match TRBD2. The CDR3 sequence: CASRSGTTSEQETQYF. Here the CDR3 DNA reads TGCGCCAGCAGGTCTGGGACGACTAGCGAACAAGAGACCCAGTACTTC.